This TCR beta chain appears in the sequencing data of a study of cytomegalovirus exposure and HLA in healthy donors. The assay was immunoSEQ multiplex PCR, and TCRdb's table has in-frame clones only and misses some. The sample includes under 250,000 clones, roughly 87% seen only once; the top ten take approximately 2%. Specimen: PBMCs. This receptor was identified in a woman between 18 and 29 years old in good health and CMV-seropositive.

CDR3 DNA: TGTGCCAGCAGGTTGAGCGGGAGGGCCGCAGATACGCAGTATTTT. This encodes CASRLSGRAADTQYF. The chain has TRBV2 and TRBJ2-3; TRBD2 matches at 10 bases. The V gene end was trimmed by 6 bases and the J gene end by 4 bases; junction bases not matched to a gene: 7. The CDR3 is 15 residues long. Germline lookup yields CDR1 SNHLY and CDR2 FYNNEI.